This is a list of T cell receptor beta chains from one sample in a study of blood T cell repertoires in COVID-19. Libraries were prepared by immunoSEQ multiplex PCR; TCRdb keeps only in-frame clonotypes and omits some of them. Here the sample spans some 250,000 clones, 90% to 95% being singletons. The sequencing sample was made of PBMCs or T cells enriched from blood (not recorded which). These receptors were collected from a human donor in a cohort exposed to, infected with or recovered from COVID-19 (not recorded which). The donor label of this sample is uncertain. Each CDR3 is given with its conserved first and last residue. Each record gives: clone size, D gene, J gene, V gene, CDR3 length, CDR3 protein, CDR3 DNA. The D gene is left open where the match is weak. A clone size is listed for some rows: how often the clone was seen (once, few, many), or a class if it is expanded.

once TRBD1 TRBJ2-5 TRBV25-1 15 CASSGYRGKEETQYF TGTGCCAGCAGTGGGTACAGGGGGAAGGAAGAGACCCAGTACTTC
. . TRBJ1-4 TRBV27 14 CASSFRAENEKLFF TGTGCCAGCAGTTTCAGGGCAGAGAATGAAAAACTGTTTTTT
. . TRBJ1-2 TRBV29-1 12 CSVESRDYGYTF TGCAGCGTTGAGAGTCGGGACTATGGCTACACCTTC
. . TRBJ1-5 TRBV11-2 14 CASSYAGSNQPQHF TGTGCCAGCAGCTACGCAGGGAGCAATCAGCCCCAGCATTTT
. . TRBJ2-5 TRBV5-4 12 CASSFPGGAGYF TGTGCCAGCAGCTTTCCTGGGGGCGCTGGGTACTTC
. . TRBJ2-1 TRBV15 16 CATSTEAPGAYNEQFF TGTGCCACCAGCACAGAGGCCCCGGGGGCCTACAATGAGCAGTTCTTC
. . TRBJ1-1 TRBV6-6 14 CASRGGTANTEAFF TGTGCCAGCAGAGGCGGGACGGCGAACACTGAAGCTTTCTTT
. TRBD2 TRBJ2-1 TRBV5-4 15 CASSLQASGGSEQFF TGTGCCAGCAGCCTCCAGGCTAGCGGGGGGTCGGAGCAGTTCTTC
once TRBD1 TRBJ1-1 TRBV2 13 CASRTDRRTEAFF TGTGCCAGCAGGACGGACAGGAGGACTGAAGCTTTCTTT
. TRBD2 TRBJ2-1 TRBV5-5 15 CASSLSGGAASEQFF TGTGCCAGCAGCTTGTCCGGGGGGGCGGCAAGTGAGCAGTTCTTC
. . TRBJ2-2 TRBV11-2 15 CASSPGLGQIGELFF TGTGCCAGCAGCCCCGGCCTAGGACAGATCGGGGAGCTGTTTTTT
. . TRBJ2-7 TRBV4-2 14 CASSQDSPRDEQYF TGTGCCAGCAGCCAAGATTCTCCTAGAGACGAGCAGTACTTC
. TRBD1 TRBJ1-6 TRBV18 16 CASSPQWDRTNSPLHF TGTGCCAGCTCACCGCAATGGGACAGGACTAATTCACCCCTCCACTTT
. TRBD2 TRBJ2-5 TRBV9 14 CASSVAGGEETQYF TGTGCCAGCAGCGTAGCGGGGGGTGAGGAGACCCAGTACTTC
. . TRBJ2-7 TRBV5-6 14 CASSLRDTDYEQYF TGTGCCAGCAGCTTGAGGGACACCGACTACGAGCAGTACTTC
once TRBD1 TRBJ2-7 TRBV3-1/TRBV3-2 14 CASSQLGQGYEQYF TGTGCCAGCAGCCAGCTCGGACAGGGCTACGAGCAGTACTTC
. TRBD2 TRBJ2-5 TRBV10-2 15 CASTGGLAGEETQYF TGCGCCAGCACCGGGGGACTAGCGGGGGAAGAGACCCAGTACTTC
. . TRBJ2-3 TRBV4-3 15 CASSRQRTPTDTQYF TGCGCCAGCAGCCGGCAGAGGACTCCCACAGATACGCAGTATTTT
. . TRBJ1-6 TRBV6-5 13 CASAAGLDSPLHF TGTGCCAGCGCCGCGGGGCTTGATTCACCCCTCCACTTT
. . TRBJ1-1 TRBV30 13 CAWSVRLNTEAFF TGTGCCTGGAGTGTACGACTAAACACTGAAGCTTTCTTT
. . TRBJ1-1 TRBV7-3 13 CASSFGVGTEAFF TGTGCCAGCAGCTTCGGGGTGGGTACTGAAGCTTTCTTT
. . TRBJ2-7 TRBV5-1 15 CASSLGEVFSYEQYF TGCGCCAGCAGCTTAGGAGAGGTCTTCTCCTACGAGCAGTACTTC
. . TRBJ2-5 TRBV3-1/TRBV3-2 15 CASSQARGTGETQYF TGTGCCAGCAGCCAAGCTCGGGGGACGGGAGAGACCCAGTACTTC
. . TRBJ1-1 TRBV24-1 13 CATRGAVNTEAFF TGTGCCACCAGGGGGGCCGTGAACACTGAAGCTTTCTTT
. . TRBJ2-3 TRBV4-1 17 CASSQGPAVIVTRAQYF TGCGCCAGCAGCCAAGGTCCGGCAGTCATCGTCACCCGGGCGCAGTATTTT
. . TRBJ1-1 TRBV27 14 CASSFPGGDTEAFF TGTGCCAGCAGTTTCCCCGGGGGTGACACTGAAGCTTTCTTT
. TRBD1 TRBJ2-5 TRBV19 18 CASSLRGRRRALTETQYF TGTGCCAGTAGCCTAAGGGGGCGGCGACGAGCCCTGACCGAGACCCAGTACTTC
once TRBD1 TRBJ2-6 TRBV30 16 CALGGTGSSGANVLTF TGTGCCCTGGGAGGGACAGGGAGCTCTGGGGCCAACGTCCTGACTTTC
. TRBD2 TRBJ2-5 TRBV19 17 CASSFLGLAGSQETQYF TGTGCCAGTAGTTTCTTGGGACTAGCGGGGTCCCAAGAGACCCAGTACTTC
. . TRBJ2-6 TRBV19 15 CASSIATAGANVLTF TGTGCCAGTAGTATCGCAACAGCTGGGGCCAACGTCCTGACTTTC
. TRBD1 TRBJ1-2 TRBV6-2/TRBV6-3 18 CASSYSIFTRDREGGYTF TGTGCCAGCAGTTACTCTATTTTTACCCGGGACAGGGAAGGCGGCTACACCTTC
. . TRBJ2-5 TRBV7-3 13 CASRSREEETQYF TGTGCCAGCAGGTCTAGAGAAGAAGAGACCCAGTACTTC
. . TRBJ2-3 TRBV10-1 13 CASSESGGDTQYF TGCGCCAGCAGTGAGTCCGGCGGAGATACGCAGTATTTT
. . TRBJ1-2 TRBV30 12 CAIPSGGDGYTF TGTGCCATTCCATCGGGGGGGGATGGCTACACCTTC
. . TRBJ1-1 TRBV18 16 CASSPPLQGMNTEAFF TGTGCCAGCTCACCACCGCTACAGGGCATGAACACTGAAGCTTTCTTT
. . TRBJ2-7 TRBV7-9 12 CASSPGSGEQYF TGTGCCAGCAGCCCTGGGAGTGGCGAGCAGTACTTC
. . TRBJ1-1 TRBV10-3 15 CAISESTGWNTEAFF TGTGCCATCAGTGAGTCAACAGGATGGAACACTGAAGCTTTCTTT
. TRBD2 TRBJ2-3 TRBV6-5 15 CASSPRTSGTDTQYF TGTGCCAGCAGCCCCAGGACTAGCGGCACAGATACGCAGTATTTT
. . TRBJ1-2 TRBV25-1 18 CASSERSLFKGSNYGYTF TGTGCCAGCAGTGAAAGGAGTCTCTTTAAGGGGTCTAACTATGGCTACACCTTC